The rows below give T cell receptor beta chains drawn from one sample of a study of blood T cell repertoires in COVID-19. This table comes from immunoSEQ multiplex PCR, and its TCRdb copy is limited to in-frame clones, with some not included. This sample yields about 200,000 clones, of which approximately 84% are seen a single time; 1.9% belongs to the top ten. The sample consisted of peripheral blood. All receptors come from a man in his forties with active or convalescent COVID-19. The CDR3 runs from the conserved cysteine through the conserved F or W. Rows may omit the clone size; those that give it use once, few, many or a size class.

clone size: .; V gene: TRBV5-1; CDR3 protein: CASFHRQGTNTEAFF
clone size: .; V gene: TRBV7-9; CDR3 protein: CASSLVRTGGQETQYF
clone size: .; V gene: TRBV10-3; CDR3 protein: CAIRPGHRSQETQYF
clone size: once; V gene: TRBV5-1; CDR3 protein: CASSPTGSGNTIYF
clone size: .; V gene: TRBV19; CDR3 protein: CASSSQGGNQPQHF
clone size: .; V gene: TRBV19; CDR3 protein: CASSISERARKFF
clone size: once; V gene: TRBV4-1; CDR3 protein: CASSQGTGGNSPLHF
clone size: .; V gene: TRBV30; CDR3 protein: CAWNFGQGALGYTF
clone size: .; V gene: TRBV10-3; CDR3 protein: CAISESESSHAF
clone size: once; V gene: TRBV19; CDR3 protein: CASSIGQGGRAFF
clone size: .; V gene: TRBV12-5; CDR3 protein: CASGRDRGRNEQFF
clone size: .; V gene: TRBV19; CDR3 protein: CASSMGQSLVAFF
clone size: .; V gene: TRBV6-2/TRBV6-3; CDR3 protein: CASSYGGRAGTDTQYF
clone size: .; V gene: TRBV29-1; CDR3 protein: CSVAGTGSFNEQFF
clone size: .; V gene: TRBV28; CDR3 protein: CASSFQRGGNTEAFF
clone size: once; V gene: TRBV25-1; CDR3 protein: CASSDLTGKAFF
clone size: .; V gene: TRBV27; CDR3 protein: CASSGGQGAGELFF
clone size: few; V gene: TRBV5-1; CDR3 protein: CASSRGQNQPQHF
clone size: few; V gene: TRBV11-1; CDR3 protein: CASSSLGGGTDTQYF
clone size: .; V gene: TRBV6-1; CDR3 protein: CASSEEVAGAIETQYF
clone size: .; V gene: TRBV4-1; CDR3 protein: CASSQDREEGTGELFF
clone size: .; V gene: TRBV9; CDR3 protein: CASSPPTFAPGEDTQYF
clone size: .; V gene: TRBV6-2/TRBV6-3; CDR3 protein: CASSLHFRGMGGYTF
clone size: .; V gene: TRBV27; CDR3 protein: CASSSLRTGPALGNSPLHF
clone size: .; V gene: TRBV6-5; CDR3 protein: CASISRDEQFF
clone size: .; V gene: TRBV7-9; CDR3 protein: CASSPRGGSTEAFF
clone size: .; V gene: TRBV5-1; CDR3 protein: CASSFGGTNEKLFF
clone size: .; V gene: TRBV19; CDR3 protein: CASSIDPGNYGYTF
clone size: .; V gene: TRBV7-9; CDR3 protein: CASSEVTGALNTEAFF
clone size: .; V gene: TRBV10-1; CDR3 protein: CASMRGGVRGEQFF
clone size: .; V gene: TRBV24-1; CDR3 protein: CATSDPRGVDGELFF
clone size: .; V gene: TRBV27; CDR3 protein: CASSLRTGQGYTF
clone size: .; V gene: TRBV18; CDR3 protein: CASSPFRDYEQYF
clone size: once; V gene: TRBV7-9; CDR3 protein: CASSLRQNYNEQFF
clone size: .; V gene: TRBV28; CDR3 protein: CASSLRDTYQPQHF
clone size: .; V gene: TRBV19; CDR3 protein: CASSIGTSGKGDTQYF
clone size: .; V gene: TRBV28; CDR3 protein: CASRSGDSPLHF
clone size: .; V gene: TRBV6-5; CDR3 protein: CASKPTGRTEAFF
clone size: .; V gene: TRBV27; CDR3 protein: CASSLGWGYEQFF
clone size: .; V gene: TRBV7-9; CDR3 protein: CASRHRTGVNEKLFF
clone size: .; V gene: TRBV6-5; CDR3 protein: CASSYGTAHEKLFF
clone size: .; V gene: TRBV10-1; CDR3 protein: CASSVGRSDTEAFF
clone size: .; V gene: TRBV18; CDR3 protein: CASSPREGGRTEAFF
clone size: .; V gene: TRBV30; CDR3 protein: CAWSPPAAGVETQYF
clone size: once; V gene: TRBV2; CDR3 protein: CASSGRGQGTGGYTF
clone size: .; V gene: TRBV4-2; CDR3 protein: CASSHGDRDYGYTF
clone size: .; V gene: TRBV14; CDR3 protein: CASRSDPFADEAFF
clone size: .; V gene: TRBV27; CDR3 protein: CASSLRGYGYEQYF
clone size: .; V gene: TRBV24-1; CDR3 protein: CATSDPPRNSYNEQFF
clone size: .; V gene: TRBV3-1/TRBV3-2; CDR3 protein: CASSSQGGGYTF
clone size: .; V gene: TRBV7-9; CDR3 protein: CASSLVTSGSDTQYF
clone size: .; V gene: TRBV28; CDR3 protein: CASRSTLGAGARTDTQYF
clone size: .; V gene: TRBV28; CDR3 protein: CASSAPTRLAKNIQYF
clone size: .; V gene: TRBV9; CDR3 protein: CASSVQSAREQFF